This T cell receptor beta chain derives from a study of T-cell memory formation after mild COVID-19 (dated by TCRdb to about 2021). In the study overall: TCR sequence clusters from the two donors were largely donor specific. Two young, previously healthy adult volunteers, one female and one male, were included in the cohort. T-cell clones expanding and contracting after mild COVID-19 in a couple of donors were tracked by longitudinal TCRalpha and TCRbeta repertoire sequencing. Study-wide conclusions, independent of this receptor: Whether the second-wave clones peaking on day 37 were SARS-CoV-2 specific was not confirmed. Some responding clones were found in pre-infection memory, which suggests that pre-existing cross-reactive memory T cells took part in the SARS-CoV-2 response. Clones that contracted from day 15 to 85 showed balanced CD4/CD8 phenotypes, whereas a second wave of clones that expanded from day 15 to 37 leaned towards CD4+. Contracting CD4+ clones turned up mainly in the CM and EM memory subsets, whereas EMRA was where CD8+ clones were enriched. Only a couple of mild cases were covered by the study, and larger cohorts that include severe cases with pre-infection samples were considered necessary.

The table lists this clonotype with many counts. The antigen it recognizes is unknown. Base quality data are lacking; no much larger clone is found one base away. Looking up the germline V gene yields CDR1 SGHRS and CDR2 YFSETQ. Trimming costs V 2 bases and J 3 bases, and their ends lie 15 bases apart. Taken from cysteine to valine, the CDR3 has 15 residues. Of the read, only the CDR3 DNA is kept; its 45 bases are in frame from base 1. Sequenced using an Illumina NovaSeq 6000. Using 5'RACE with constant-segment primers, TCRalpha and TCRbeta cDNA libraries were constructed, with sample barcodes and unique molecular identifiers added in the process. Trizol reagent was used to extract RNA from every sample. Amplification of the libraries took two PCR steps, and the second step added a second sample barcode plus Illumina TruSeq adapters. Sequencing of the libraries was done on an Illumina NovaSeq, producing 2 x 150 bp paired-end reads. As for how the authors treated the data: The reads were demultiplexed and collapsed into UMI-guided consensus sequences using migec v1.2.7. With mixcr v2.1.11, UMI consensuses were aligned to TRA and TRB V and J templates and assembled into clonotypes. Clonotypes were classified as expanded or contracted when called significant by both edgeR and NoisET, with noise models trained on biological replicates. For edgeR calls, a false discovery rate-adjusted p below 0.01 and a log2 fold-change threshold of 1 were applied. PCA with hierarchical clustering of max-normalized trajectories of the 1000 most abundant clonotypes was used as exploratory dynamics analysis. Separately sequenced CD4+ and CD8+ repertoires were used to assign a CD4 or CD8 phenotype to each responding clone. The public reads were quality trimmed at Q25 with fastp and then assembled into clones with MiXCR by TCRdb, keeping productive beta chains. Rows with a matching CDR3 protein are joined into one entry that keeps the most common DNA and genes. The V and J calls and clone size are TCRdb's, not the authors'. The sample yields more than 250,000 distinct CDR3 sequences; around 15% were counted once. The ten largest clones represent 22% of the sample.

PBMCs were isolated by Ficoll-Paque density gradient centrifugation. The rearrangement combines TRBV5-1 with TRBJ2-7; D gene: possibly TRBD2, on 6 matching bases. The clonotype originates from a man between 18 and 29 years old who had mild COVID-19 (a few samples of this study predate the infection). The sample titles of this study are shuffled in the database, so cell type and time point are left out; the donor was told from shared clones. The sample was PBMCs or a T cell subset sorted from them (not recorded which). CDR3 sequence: CASSFGRGGLYEQYV. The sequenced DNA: TGCGCCAGCAGCTTCGGGCGGGGAGGCCTCTACGAGCAGTACGTC.